This entry describes one T cell receptor (beta chain). TCRdb re-called the 5' RACE reads with MiXCR, one entry per CDR3 protein. Of 20,000 to 25,000 distinct CDR3 sequences in the sample, roughly 4.8% were seen once. This entry comes from a study of early T cells in non-severe SARS-CoV-2 infection. The sequenced sample was whole blood. The receptor comes from an adult who was a healthcare worker with PCR-confirmed SARS-CoV-2 infection or an uninfected control (not recorded which).

DNA for the CDR3: TGTGCCACCAGCGGATCCCCAGACTACGAGCAGTACTTC. This translates into CATSGSPDYEQYF. The J gene is TRBJ2-7, the V gene TRBV15; D is ambiguous. CDR3 length equals 13 residues. V lost 5 bases to trimming and J lost 3 bases, with 11 bases between them. CDR1 is LNHNV, CDR2 YYDKDF, per germline (reference sequence). Using reference TRBV15 and TRBJ2-7 for the parts outside the CDR3, the full variable domain is DAMVIQNPRYQVTQFGKPVTLSCSQTLNHNVMYWYQQKSSQAPKLLFHYYDKDFNNEADTPDNFQSRRPNTSFCFLDIRSPGLGDTAMYLCATSGSPDYEQYFGPGTRLTVT.